This entry lists 16 T cell receptor beta chains sequenced from one sample in a study of Ad26.COV2.S vaccination and SARS-CoV-2 variants. Sequenced by immunoSEQ multiplex PCR; TCRdb stores in-frame clones only, minus some. The data show some 410,000 clones, with 92% seen just once and about 1.6% held by the top ten. Treatment here: some 20 received Ad26.COV2.S at low or high dose, single or two shots; 5 received placebo; per-sample allocation not given. Collection of samples fell on day 63 after the first vaccine or placebo injection. The source material was peripheral blood, sampled in a trial of Ad26.COV2.S vaccine versus placebo. The origin of the receptors is a person between 18 and 60 years old who received the Ad26.COV2.S COVID-19 vaccine or a placebo.

This clone was observed once. This rearrangement joins TRBV19 to TRBJ2-5, with no clear D. Deletions cut 6 bases from V and 5 bases from J, with 16 bases between. Germline CDR1 is LNHDA and CDR2 is SQIVND (reference sequence). The CDR3 totals 14 residues. CDR3 sequence: CASSNRDGSETQYF. DNA of the CDR3: TGTGCCAGTAGCAATAGAGACGGGTCCGAGACCCAGTACTTC.

J is TRBJ2-3 and V is TRBV11-2, with D possibly matching TRBD2 (6 bases). The CDR3 consists of 16 residues. V lost 5 bases and J lost 0, with 15 bases in between. The germline V gene encodes CDR1 SGHAT and CDR2 FQNNGV. The CDR3 here is CASSPLAGPSTDTQYF. The CDR3 DNA reads TGTGCCAGCAGCCCCTTGGCGGGGCCTAGCACAGATACGCAGTATTTT.

The chain carries TRBV11-2 and TRBJ2-3; 7 positions match TRBD2. The germline gives CDR1 SGHAT, CDR2 FQNNGV. CDR3 length: 18 amino acids. V lost 7 bases and J lost 2; bases outside the gene matches: 18. DNA for the CDR3: TGTGCCAGCACCCCCGGCTCGGCTAGCGGAAAGATCACAGATACGCAGTATTTT. Its protein is CASTPGSASGKITDTQYF.

The rearrangement uses TRBV15 and TRBJ1-4; no clear D. Germline CDR1 is LNHNV and CDR2 is YYDKDF (reference sequence). The CDR3 length is 17 residues. With 0 bases removed from V and 5 bases from J, the gap between germline ends came to 16 bases. The CDR3 DNA reads TGTGCCACCAGCAGAGATTTCGGGTTTATAGGGAATGAAAAACTGTTTTTT. This sequence encodes CATSRDFGFIGNEKLFF. Full variable domain (missing parts from reference TRBV15 and TRBJ1-4): DAMVIQNPRYQVTQFGKPVTLSCSQTLNHNVMYWYQQKSSQAPKLLFHYYDKDFNNEADTPDNFQSRRPNTSFCFLDIRSPGLGDTAMYLCATSRDFGFIGNEKLFFGSGTQLSVL.

This chain connects TRBV19 to TRBJ2-7; either TRBD1 or TRBD2 may supply D (5 bases each). The CDR3 loop spans 15 amino acids. In germline, CDR1 is LNHDA, CDR2 SQIVND (reference sequence). The V and J ends lost 0 bases and 6 bases respectively, with 15 bases between them. CDR3 protein: CASSIDSPGRSEQYF. CDR3 coding DNA: TGTGCCAGTAGTATAGATTCCCCGGGACGGAGCGAGCAGTACTTC.

This chain joins TRBV5-6 and TRBJ2-2; D gene ambiguous. The CDR3 totals 17 residues. The V and J ends lost 4 bases and 0 bases respectively, with 16 bases between them. Germline lookup yields CDR1 SGHDT and CDR2 YYEEEE. CDR3 region: CASSLTPGFTNTGELFF. As DNA, the CDR3 is TGTGCCAGCAGCCTGACCCCGGGTTTTACGAACACCGGGGAGCTGTTTTTT.

V and J are TRBV5-4 and TRBJ1-2; D is uncertain. V was trimmed by 4 bases and J by 3 bases, leaving 13 bases between them. Germline CDR1 is SGHNT and CDR2 is YYREEE (reference sequence). This CDR3 has 14 amino acids. The CDR3 reads CASSPSETYYGYTF. The CDR3 bases are TGTGCCAGCAGCCCTTCTGAGACCTACTATGGCTACACCTTC.

The gene calls are TRBV4-3 and TRBJ1-4; D gene uncertain. Trimming shortened V by 2 bases and J by 7 bases, and 23 bases separated the two germline ends. The CDR3 covers 18 residues. Germline V CDR1 and CDR2: LGHNA, YSLEER. The CDR3 region has the DNA TGCGCCAGCAGCCAACAGCCTTTCTTTTGGGGTAATGGTGAAAAACTGTTTTTT. The encoded protein is CASSQQPFFWGNGEKLFF.

The rearrangement links TRBV5-1 to TRBJ2-1; 10 nucleotides agree with TRBD1. CDR3 length: 14 residues. Trimming removed 4 bases from V and 6 bases from J; junction bases left unmatched: 4. From germline, CDR1 is SGHRS and CDR2 YFSETQ. CDR3 sequence reads: CASSRQGAGNEQFF. CDR3 sequence (DNA): TGCGCCAGCAGCCGACAGGGGGCTGGCAATGAGCAGTTCTTC.

In regard to this clone: This CDR3 is also generated by other DNA sequences in the sample. The genes are TRBV7-2 and TRBJ2-5; D is undetermined. Trimming left V 0 bases short and J 2 bases short, with 7 bases between. Per germline, CDR1 SGHTA and CDR2 FQGNSA. This CDR3 region has 14 residues. The chain's CDR3 is CASSLAGNQETQYF. CDR3 nucleotides: TGTGCCAGCAGCTTAGCGGGGAATCAAGAGACCCAGTACTTC.

V and J are TRBV12-2 and TRBJ2-1. TRBV12-2 is a recognized pseudogene. The length of the CDR3 is 15 residues. This chain's CDR3 is CASRLGGGPYNEQFF. Written as DNA, the CDR3 is TGTGCAAGTCGCTTAGGAGGGGGGCCCTACAATGAGCAGTTCTTC.

V usage is TRBV11-2 and J usage is TRBJ2-3; 8 bases map to TRBD2. This CDR3 comprises 16 residues. CDR1 is SGHAT, CDR2 FQNNGV, per germline. Germline trimming cut 1 base from V and 5 bases from J; bases unmatched to any gene: 8. The CDR3 loop reads CASSLVSGGALDTQYF. The CDR3 coding sequence is TGTGCCAGCAGCTTAGTATCCGGGGGGGCCTTAGATACGCAGTATTTT.

The gene calls are TRBV12-3 or TRBV12-4 and TRBJ2-5; D is undetermined. The CDR3 totals 13 residues. Trimming cost V 5 bases and J 1 base, with 8 bases left between them. This chain's CDR3 is CASSRLAQETQYF. As DNA, the CDR3 is TGTGCCAGCAGTCGACTTGCCCAAGAGACCCAGTACTTC.

This chain uses TRBV25-1 with TRBJ2-5; D is uncertain. Trimming removed 3 bases from V and 1 base from J, with 12 bases in between. The germline V gene encodes CDR1 MGHDK and CDR2 SYGVNS. The CDR3 covers 15 residues. The CDR3 DNA reads as TGTGCCAGCAGTGATACCCTCACCCGCCAAGAGACCCAGTACTTC. This translates into CASSDTLTRQETQYF. The full variable domain, completed using reference TRBV25-1 and TRBJ2-5, is EADIYQTPRYLVIGTGKKITLECSQTMGHDKMYWYQQDPGMELHLIHYSYGVNSTEKGDLSSESTVSRIRTEHFPLTLESARPSHTSQYLCASSDTLTRQETQYFGPGTRLLVL.

DNA for the CDR3: TGCAGTGCTAGTCTAGCGGGGCCCTACGAGCAGTACTTC. Translated: CSASLAGPYEQYF. The chain recombines TRBV20-1 with TRBJ2-7, with 9 bases fitting TRBD2. The germline V gene encodes CDR1 DFQATT and CDR2 SNEGSKA (reference sequence). The CDR3 extends over 13 amino acids. V lost 3 bases to trimming and J lost 2 bases; unmatched junction nucleotides: 2.

The chain carries TRBV2 and TRBJ1-6, with a tentative D call TRBD1 (6 bases). Trimming stripped 3 bases from V and 10 bases from J, with 16 bases between. Germline values: CDR1 SNHLY, CDR2 FYNNEI. The CDR3 covers 15 residues. The CDR3 protein is CASSDPDRTGSPLHF. The DNA of the CDR3 is TGTGCCAGCAGTGATCCCGACAGGACGGGGTCACCCCTCCACTTT.